The rows below give T cell receptor beta chains drawn from one sample of a study of CD8+ T cells in alopecia areata. Clones were read by immunoSEQ multiplex PCR, and TCRdb kept only the in-frame ones, dropping some. This table has about 120,000 clones, 50% to 55% appearing once. The source was CD4+ T cells sorted from blood, collected at week 4, from a patient treated with tofacitinib. The receptor set was obtained from a human donor with alopecia areata. The CDR3 runs from the conserved cysteine through the conserved F or W. D genes are given only for firm matches. Clone size appears in some rows only: once, few, many, or a class for an expanded clone.

size	V	J	D	DNA	CDR3
few	TRBV5-4	TRBJ2-7	.	TGTGCCTTTGCTTCAGGGTACGAGCAGTACTTC	CAFASGYEQYF
once	TRBV30	TRBJ1-5	TRBD1	TGTGCCTGGGACAGGGGACTCAATCAGCCCCAGCATTTT	CAWDRGLNQPQHF
few	TRBV14	TRBJ2-1	TRBD1	TGTGCCAGCAGCCTCAGGACAGGGATCAATGAGCAGTTCTTC	CASSLRTGINEQFF
few	TRBV5-1	TRBJ1-1	.	TGCGCCAGCAACAACTTTATTGGGGATGAAGCTTTCTTT	CASNNFIGDEAFF
.	TRBV30	TRBJ1-5	.	TGTGCCTGGAGTGTAGGCAATCAGCCCCAGCATTTT	CAWSVGNQPQHF
.	TRBV6-1	TRBJ2-7	TRBD1	TGTGCCAGCAGTCGACAGGGAGACGAGCAGTACTTC	CASSRQGDEQYF
few	TRBV6-5	TRBJ2-1	TRBD1	TGTGCCAGCAGTAGACAGGGAAATGAGCAGTTCTTC	CASSRQGNEQFF
few	TRBV29-1	TRBJ2-5	.	TGCAGCTCCCGGGCCCGATGGACCCAGTACTTC	CSSRARWTQYF
few	TRBV9	TRBJ1-5	.	TGTGCCAGCAGCGTAGTACAGGGACACTATCAGCCCCAGCATTTT	CASSVVQGHYQPQHF
medium-sized	TRBV4-1	TRBJ2-3	TRBD2	TGCGCCAGCAGCCCCACAGCGGGAGGTAACACAGATACGCAGTATTTT	CASSPTAGGNTDTQYF
.	TRBV5-1	TRBJ1-1	TRBD1	TGCGCCAGCAGCGCGGGACAGGGATCTCTCATGAACACTGAAGCTTTCTTT	CASSAGQGSLMNTEAFF
few	TRBV7-3	TRBJ2-1	TRBD1	TGTGCCAGCAGCTTAACTAGGGCAGGGGGCAATGAGCAGTTCTTC	CASSLTRAGGNEQFF
.	TRBV29-1	TRBJ2-1	.	TGCAGCGTTGCCGGGACTCCCATTCCCTACAATGAGCAGTTCTTC	CSVAGTPIPYNEQFF
few	TRBV30	TRBJ1-2	.	TGTGCCTGGCGGGATAACTATGGCTACACCTTC	CAWRDNYGYTF
few	TRBV11-2	TRBJ2-5	TRBD2	TGTGCCAGCAGCCATTTGACTAGCGGGAGTCGAGAGACCCAGTACTTC	CASSHLTSGSRETQYF
.	TRBV10-3	TRBJ2-7	TRBD1	TGTGCCATCAGTGGTGGACAGGGACTGTTCTACGAGCAGTACTTC	CAISGGQGLFYEQYF
few	TRBV7-3	TRBJ1-1	.	TGTGCCAGCAGCCTACACAACGCGGACACTGAAGCTTTCTTT	CASSLHNADTEAFF
many	TRBV5-1	TRBJ1-5	.	TGCGCCAGCAGCTTGGGCAGTTATCAGCCCCAGCATTTT	CASSLGSYQPQHF
.	TRBV7-3	TRBJ2-1	TRBD2	TGTGCCAGCAGCCAAGGACTAGCGGAGAGCAATGAGCAGTTCTTC	CASSQGLAESNEQFF
.	TRBV15	TRBJ2-5	.	TGTGCCACCAGCAGAGATACCGGTCTCGAGACCCAGTACTTC	CATSRDTGLETQYF
.	TRBV4-1	TRBJ2-2	.	TGCGCCAGCAGCCAAGGATCTGCCAGGGGAACCGGGGAGCTGTTTTTT	CASSQGSARGTGELFF
.	TRBV7-9	TRBJ1-1	.	TGTGCCAGCAGCCCAGGGAACAGGGCTGAAGCTTTCTTT	CASSPGNRAEAFF
.	TRBV29-1	TRBJ2-3	TRBD1	TGCAGCGTTGTTGGGCAGGGGGCAACAGATACGCAGTATTTT	CSVVGQGATDTQYF
.	TRBV29-1	TRBJ1-1	TRBD1	TGCAGCGTTGAAGTTCCCAAAGACAGGGCCACTGAAGCTTTCTTT	CSVEVPKDRATEAFF
.	TRBV5-4	TRBJ2-5	.	TGTGCCAGCAAGGAGGGGGTCACAGAGACCCAGTACTTC	CASKEGVTETQYF
.	TRBV4-1	TRBJ2-5	TRBD1	TGCGCCAGCAGCCTACGACAGGGGAAAGAGACCCAGTACTTC	CASSLRQGKETQYF